Only a few counts were recorded for the clone carrying this T cell receptor (beta chain). This record belongs to a study of shared clonotypes between healthy human individuals. Trimming removed 4 bases from V and 3 bases from J; junction bases left unmatched: 2. Germline V gene sequence: CDR1 SGDLS, CDR2 YYNGEE. This CDR3 region has 13 residues. Sequenced by immunoSEQ multiplex PCR; TCRdb stores in-frame clones only, minus some. The data contain 400,000 to 600,000 clones, 79% of them seen just once; the ten biggest clones take up 13%. The sample comprised PBMCs. This receptor was obtained from a woman aged 40 to 50 in good health. Some clones in this sample may be carry-over from other donors' samples. The genes are TRBV9 and TRBJ1-1; 8 bases are a match to TRBD1. For the CDR3, the DNA is TGTGCCAGCAGCCTGACAGGGGACACTGAAGCTTTCTTT. Encoded protein: CASSLTGDTEAFF.